The rows below give T cell receptor beta chains drawn from one sample of a study of T cells in Graves' hyperthyroidism and ophthalmopathy. One entry per CDR3 protein, called by TCRdb with MiXCR from the multiplex PCR reads. The sample shows more than 300,000 distinct CDR3 sequences, around 18% of them seen only once. The sample comprised blood. The receptors were gathered from a man between 18 and 29 years old with Graves' ophthalmopathy. Each CDR3 is given with its conserved first and last residue. The D gene is left open where the match is weak. Only some rows state a clone size, as once, few, many or a class for expanded clones.

14,-,TRBJ1-2,many,TRBV5-1,CASSFSSDSYGYTF,TGCGCCAGCAGCTTCTCCTCGGACAGCTATGGCTACACCTTC
17,-,TRBJ2-7,many,TRBV14,CASSQRTPDSGGYEQYF,TGTGCCAGCAGCCAAAGGACCCCGGATAGTGGTGGGTACGAGCAGTACTTC
13,-,TRBJ1-1,many,TRBV12-3/TRBV12-4,CASSSTDLRGAFF,TGTGCCAGCAGTTCGACAGATCTGCGTGGGGCTTTCTTT
14,-,TRBJ2-7,many,TRBV5-1,CASSGGQGAYEQYF,TGTGCCAGCAGCGGGGGACAGGGAGCCTACGAGCAGTACTTC
14,TRBD1,TRBJ2-3,-,TRBV15,CATSRARDSTSEYF,TGTGCCACCAGCAGAGCCCGGGACAGCACGTCTGAGTATTTT
13,-,TRBJ1-5,many,TRBV20-1,CSAPDETHQPQHF,TGCAGTGCCCCGGACGAAACACATCAGCCCCAGCATTTT
13,-,TRBJ1-1,few,TRBV10-3,CAISERGDTEAFF,TGTGCCATCAGTGAAAGAGGGGACACTGAAGCTTTCTTT
16,TRBD2,TRBJ2-3,-,TRBV20-1,CSASLSRGGSTDTQYF,TGCAGTGCTAGTCTCTCGCGGGGGGGCAGCACAGATACGCAGTATTTT
14,TRBD2,TRBJ2-3,many,TRBV29-1,CSTELAGGTDTQYF,TGCAGCACCGAGCTAGCGGGGGGCACAGATACGCAGTATTTT
17,-,TRBJ2-1,-,TRBV7-2,CASSLVVYRVYYNEQFF,TGTGCCAGCAGCTTAGTAGTATACAGGGTATACTACAATGAGCAGTTCTTC
15,-,TRBJ2-1,few,TRBV5-8,CASSLRGRAGDEQFF,TGTGCCAGCAGCTTGCGTGGTAGGGCCGGGGATGAGCAGTTCTTC
13,-,TRBJ1-1,-,TRBV20-1,CRANEGVNTEAFF,TGCAGGGCTAATGAGGGGGTGAACACTGAAGCTTTCTTT
14,-,TRBJ2-2,-,TRBV19,CASSIRVYTGELFF,TGTGCCAGTAGTATCCGGGTTTACACCGGGGAGCTGTTTTTT
11,-,TRBJ1-1,many,TRBV3-1,CASSQETEAFF,TGTGCCAGCAGCCAAGAAACTGAAGCTTTCTTT
14,-,TRBJ2-6,few,TRBV12-3/TRBV12-4,CASSLGGGANVLTF,TGTGCCAGCAGTTTAGGGGGTGGGGCCAACGTCCTGACTTTC
14,-,TRBJ1-2,-,TRBV6-2/TRBV6-3,CASSAKGESDGYTF,TGTGCCAGCAGCGCTAAAGGGGAGTCGGATGGCTACACCTTC
14,-,TRBJ2-1,-,TRBV10-2,CASSVGAEYNEQFF,TGCGCCAGCAGTGTTGGAGCGGAGTACAATGAGCAGTTCTTC
14,-,TRBJ2-7,many,TRBV5-1,CASSVGGTSYEQYF,TGCGCCAGCAGTGTCGGGGGAACCTCCTACGAGCAGTACTTC
16,-,TRBJ2-7,many,TRBV2,CASSEAQDGSSYEQYF,TGTGCCAGCAGTGAAGCGCAAGACGGTAGCTCCTACGAGCAGTACTTC
16,TRBD2,TRBJ2-5,-,TRBV11-2,CASSPGTSVVQETQYF,TGTGCCAGCAGCCCCGGGACTAGCGTGGTACAAGAGACCCAGTACTTC
15,-,TRBJ2-2,many,TRBV11-2,CASSLQQGWTGELFF,TGTGCCAGCAGCTTACAGCAGGGGTGGACCGGGGAGCTGTTTTTT
14,TRBD1,TRBJ1-5,many,TRBV12-3/TRBV12-4,CASGDRGSNQPQHF,TGTGCCAGCGGAGACAGGGGCAGCAATCAGCCCCAGCATTTT
13,-,TRBJ1-5,many,TRBV29-1,CSVGVGGNQPQHF,TGCAGCGTTGGTGTGGGGGGCAATCAGCCCCAGCATTTT
16,TRBD1,TRBJ1-1,many,TRBV5-1,CASSLKRGLLNTEAFF,TGCGCCAGCAGCTTGAAAAGGGGGCTCTTGAACACTGAAGCTTTCTTT
16,TRBD2,TRBJ2-7,-,TRBV27,CASSPPRGVLPYEQYF,TGTGCCAGCAGTCCCCCCCGGGGGGTCCTACCCTACGAGCAGTACTTC
16,TRBD2,TRBJ2-5,-,TRBV5-4,CASSLASGLYQETQYF,TGTGCCAGCAGCTTGGCTAGCGGACTGTACCAAGAGACCCAGTACTTC
13,-,TRBJ1-3,-,TRBV29-1,CSVVANSGNTIYF,TGCAGCGTTGTAGCCAACTCTGGAAACACCATATATTTT
13,-,TRBJ1-6,few,TRBV2,CASCREISAALHF,TGTGCCAGCTGCCGGGAGATCTCGGCAGCCCTCCACTTT
15,-,TRBJ1-5,many,TRBV27,CASSLGLYSNQPQHF,TGTGCCAGCAGTTTAGGACTTTATAGCAATCAGCCCCAGCATTTT
15,-,TRBJ1-4,-,TRBV11-2,CASSLSQGGDEKLFF,TGTGCCAGCAGCTTAAGTCAAGGGGGTGATGAAAAACTGTTTTTT
11,-,TRBJ2-2,-,TRBV9,CASKDTGELFF,TGTGCCAGCAAGGACACCGGGGAGCTGTTTTTT
16,TRBD1,TRBJ2-3,-,TRBV10-3,CAVSESRTGPTDTQYF,TGTGCCGTCAGTGAGTCGCGGACAGGGCCCACAGATACGCAGTATTTT
14,-,TRBJ2-3,-,TRBV7-9,CASSAPASTDTQYF,TGTGCCAGCAGCGCCCCTGCTAGCACAGATACGCAGTATTTT
15,TRBD1,TRBJ2-7,-,TRBV12-3/TRBV12-4,CASSLTGGATYEQYF,TGTGCCAGCAGTTTGACAGGGGGCGCTACCTACGAGCAGTACTTC
16,TRBD2,TRBJ2-1,-,TRBV6-4,CASSVEAGGLPHEQFF,TGTGCCAGCAGTGTAGAGGCGGGGGGGCTGCCCCATGAGCAGTTCTTC
11,-,TRBJ2-3,many,TRBV7-8,CASSLVDTQYF,TGTGCCAGCAGCCTCGTTGATACGCAGTATTTT